Described below is a single T cell receptor beta chain sequence and its context. Under the authors' procedure: Reference gene primer amplification yielded estimated nucleated cell counts. Measured with immunoSEQ multiplex PCR; TCRdb has only the in-frame clones, and not every one. V, J and clone size are taken as reported in that table, and D and trimming were inferred from the DNA itself. There are around 370,000 clones in the sample; 88% occur only once, and less than 1.5% lies in the top ten. The data belong to a study of blood T cell repertoires in COVID-19. Study in general: T cells, B-cell-depleted T cells, or PBMCs supplied cDNA or gDNA.

Two negative PCRs, clearance, or symptom resolution characterized the recovered Cohort 3 donors. The sequenced material came from PBMCs or T cells enriched from blood (not recorded which). This TCR derives from a woman in her late teens or twenties who had recovered from COVID-19.

CDR3 in amino acids: CAITRGQNTEAFF. The DNA for the CDR3 is TGTGCCATCACCCGTGGACAGAACACTGAAGCTTTCTTT. V usage is TRBV10-3 and J usage is TRBJ1-1; tentative D call: TRBD1 (5 bases). Trimming took 7 bases from V and 1 from J, leaving 10 bases between them. This CDR3 has 13 residues. The V gene's germline CDR1 is ENHRY and CDR2 SYGVKD.